This entry lists 32 T cell receptor beta chains sequenced from one sample in a study of T cells in Graves' hyperthyroidism and ophthalmopathy. TCR beta CDR3 regions were amplified from RNA transcripts. First-round RT-PCR of the TCR CDR3 relied on the HTBI primer set. TCRdb re-called the multiplex PCR reads with MiXCR, one entry per CDR3 protein. Among a few hundred thousand distinct CDR3 sequences listed, 13% to 15% were seen once. The sample taken for sequencing was blood. The receptors were sampled from a woman aged 55-75 years with Graves' ophthalmopathy.

The genes are TRBV6-1 and TRBJ1-3; D perhaps matches TRBD1 (6 bases). V dropped 4 bases and J dropped 2 bases, with 12 bases sitting between them. Germline CDR1 is MNHNS and CDR2 is SASEGT. CDR3 length equals 15 residues. The CDR3 is CASSGTASAGNTIYF. For the CDR3, the DNA is TGTGCCAGCAGTGGGACAGCGAGCGCTGGAAACACCATATATTTT.

This rearrangement joins TRBV6-1 to TRBJ2-1; D is possibly TRBD2 (5 bases). The CDR3 spans 14 residues. V lost 7 bases, J lost 7 bases, and 17 bases lay in between. The germline V gene has CDR1 MNHNS and CDR2 SASEGT. The CDR3 DNA is TGTGCCAGCATCGCGGGCCAGTTGATTAATGAGCAGTTCTTC. Residues: CASIAGQLINEQFF.

This clonotype has only one observation. This may be a read error: a much more frequent sequence differs by one nucleotide. The chain links TRBV29-1 to TRBJ1-2; D gene ambiguous. Germline CDR1 SQVTM, CDR2 ANQGSEA. The CDR3 loop spans 14 amino acids. V lost 4 bases and J lost 0, with 12 bases in between. The CDR3 sequence: CSVALSDTNYGYTF. The DNA for the CDR3 is TGCAGCGTTGCTCTGTCAGATACTAACTATGGCTACACCTTC.

In this sample, this clonotype turned up many times. The V gene is TRBV28, the J gene TRBJ1-6; 9 bases line up with TRBD1. This CDR3 has 13 amino acids. Germline CDR1 and CDR2: MDHEN and SYDVKM. Trimming at V came to 5 bases and at J to 11 bases, leaving 4 bases not matched to a gene. The CDR3 is CASSTDRGPPLHF. CDR3 coding DNA: TGTGCCAGCAGTACGGACAGGGGACCACCCCTCCACTTT.

A remark on this clonotype: A junction end diverges from the germline sequence, so it may reflect a read error. The CDR3 here is CSATYRGTNTGGLFF. The CDR3 DNA is TGCAGTGCCACCTACAGGGGTACTAACACCGGGGGGCTGTTTTTT. The chain employs TRBV20-1 and TRBJ2-2, with D possibly being TRBD1 (7 bases). The CDR3 runs to 15 residues. Germline CDR1 is DFQATT and CDR2 is SNEGSKA (reference sequence).

This chain links TRBV7-3 with TRBJ2-3; no clear D gene. This CDR3 comprises 14 residues. Per germline, CDR1 SGHTA and CDR2 FQGTGA. V gave up 0 bases and J gave up 6 bases, with 10 bases separating them. The CDR3, as DNA: TGTGCCAGCAGCTTAACCGGATCCGCGGATACGCAGTATTTT. Its protein product is CASSLTGSADTQYF. Complete variable domain (other parts from reference TRBV7-3 and TRBJ2-3): GAGVSQTPSNKVTEKGKYVELRCDPISGHTALYWYRQSLGQGPEFLIYFQGTGAADDSGLPNDRFFAVRPEGSVSTLKIQRTERGDSAVYLCASSLTGSADTQYFGPGTRLTVL.

This clonotype turned up a few times. With a much larger clone just one base away, this may be a read error. The chain recombines TRBV7-9 with TRBJ2-7, with D unclear. Trimming removed 4 bases from V and 3 bases from J, with 22 bases in between. Germline-derived CDR1 and CDR2 are SEHNR and FQNEAQ (reference sequence). The CDR3 runs to 17 residues. CDR3 DNA sequence: TGTGCCAGCAGCTCCCTCCCCCCGGCAAGGGTCAACTACGAGCAGTACTTC. Translated: CASSSLPPARVNYEQYF.

This clonotype was counted a few times. This is likely a read error, given that the CDR3 carries no conserved phenylalanine or tryptophan at its end. The genes are TRBV6-1 and TRBJ1-1; no clear D gene. This CDR3 comprises 14 residues. Germline lookup yields CDR1 MNHNS and CDR2 SASEGT. The V end lost 6 bases, the J end lost 5 bases, and 16 bases lay between the germline ends. CDR3 amino acids: CASSPLRDRTEAFL. In DNA form, the CDR3 reads TGTGCCAGCAGCCCCCTCCGGGATAGGACTGAAGCTTTCCTT.

This clonotype appeared many times. The chain has TRBV11-2 and TRBJ2-1, with D possibly TRBD2 on 5 matching bases. Germline CDR1 reads SGHAT; CDR2 reads FQNNGV. Trimming shortened V by 1 base and J by 6 bases, and 13 bases separated the two germline ends. The CDR3 totals 15 residues. CDR3 region: CASSLGGGNPNEQFF. The CDR3 coding sequence is TGTGCCAGCAGCTTAGGCGGAGGAAACCCCAATGAGCAGTTCTTC.

This clonotype was found many times. The rearrangement uses TRBV2 and TRBJ1-4, with 10 bases aligning to TRBD1. The germline gives CDR1 SNHLY, CDR2 FYNNEI. J was trimmed by 7 bases and V by 6 bases; bases with no gene match: 5. This CDR3 is built from 14 residues. The CDR3 DNA sequence: TGTGCCAGCAGGCAGACAGGGGGCTTTGAAAAACTGTTTTTT. The encoded protein is CASRQTGGFEKLFF.

This clonotype was seen at least ten times. The J gene is TRBJ1-1, the V gene TRBV3-1; 8 nucleotides match TRBD1. Looked up from germline, CDR1 is LGHDT and CDR2 is YNNKEL (reference sequence). CDR3 size: 13 residues. J lost 10 bases, V lost 4 bases, and 8 bases had no gene match. The CDR3 is CASSPRQGLGAFF. The CDR3 DNA follows: TGTGCCAGCAGCCCTCGACAGGGGCTGGGAGCTTTCTTT.

This clonotype was observed a single time. A much larger clone differs from this one at a single base, so this may be a read error. This is likely a read error, given that the CDR3 carries no conserved phenylalanine or tryptophan at its end. The gene calls are TRBV7-9 and TRBJ2-5, with TRBD1 matching 7 bases. The V gene's germline CDR1 is SEHNR and CDR2 FQNEAQ (reference sequence). There are 13 residues in the CDR3. V was pared by 7 bases and J by 1 base, with 3 bases of the junction left unmatched. CDR3 coding DNA: TGTGCCAGCAATGGACAGGCCCAAGAGACCCAGTACTCC. Translating it yields CASNGQAQETQYS.

The rearrangement uses TRBV24-1 and TRBJ2-3; 10 positions match TRBD1. The V segment lost 0 bases and the J segment 6 bases; nucleotides outside the gene matches: 8. This CDR3 spans 17 amino acids. From germline, CDR1 is KGHDR and CDR2 SFDVKD. The CDR3 spells CATSDLPLTGGMDTQYF. The CDR3 DNA is TGTGCCACCAGTGATTTGCCTCTGACAGGGGGCATGGATACGCAGTATTTT.

This rearrangement joins TRBV5-1 to TRBJ1-3, with D possibly TRBD1 on 6 matching bases. CDR1 and CDR2 from the germline V gene are SGHRS and YFSETQ. CDR3 length: 14 residues. With 4 bases removed from V and 2 bases from J, the gap between germline ends came to 10 bases. The CDR3 DNA reads TGCGCCAGCAGCCTCGACAGGCCTGGAAACACCATATATTTT. Encoded protein: CASSLDRPGNTIYF.

This clonotype has at least ten counts. The rearrangement links TRBV11-1 to TRBJ2-2; possibly TRBD1 for D (5 bases). The CDR3 is made up of 14 amino acids. The ends were cut back, 3 bases at V and 2 bases at J, with 7 bases in the middle. Germline lookup yields CDR1 SGHAT and CDR2 FQDESV (reference sequence). The CDR3 nucleotides are TGTGCCAGCAGCTTTAGGGGAAACACCGGGGAGCTGTTTTTT. Encoded protein: CASSFRGNTGELFF.

The J gene is TRBJ2-2, the V gene TRBV30; possibly TRBD2 for D (7 bases). The CDR3 has 16 amino acids. CDR1 and CDR2 from the germline V gene are GTSNPN and SVGIG (reference sequence). V lost 0 bases to trimming and J lost 5 bases, with 16 bases between them. CDR3 residues: CAWSVRGALDTGELFF. The DNA of the CDR3 is TGTGCCTGGAGTGTACGGGGGGCGTTGGATACCGGGGAGCTGTTTTTT.

The V gene is TRBV11-2, the J gene TRBJ1-1; 8 bases agree with TRBD1. Germline CDR1 reads SGHAT; CDR2 reads FQNNGV. The length of the CDR3 is 18 residues. V lost 0 bases to trimming and J lost 1 base; unmatched junction nucleotides: 10. The CDR3 spells CASSLEGETGAANTEAFF. The CDR3 nucleotides read TGTGCCAGCAGCTTAGAGGGGGAGACAGGGGCGGCGAACACTGAAGCTTTCTTT. Looking up the rest from reference TRBV11-2 and TRBJ1-1 gives the full variable domain: EAGVAQSPRYKIIEKRQSVAFWCNPISGHATLYWYQQILGQGPKLLIQFQNNGVVDDSQLPKDRFSAERLKGVDSTLKIQPAKLEDSAVYLCASSLEGETGAANTEAFFGQGTRLTVV.

The CDR3 protein is CASSLPGQVVWNGELFF. CDR3 DNA sequence: TGCGCCAGCAGCTTGCCGGGACAGGTAGTTTGGAACGGGGAGCTGTTTTTT. V is TRBV5-1 and J is TRBJ2-2; 8 bases are shared with TRBD1. This CDR3 is built from 17 residues. CDR1 and CDR2 (germline): SGHRS, YFSETQ. V lost 1 base, J lost 7 bases, and 12 bases stayed unmatched. Complete variable domain (other parts from reference TRBV5-1 and TRBJ2-2): KAGVTQTPRYLIKTRGQQVTLSCSPISGHRSVSWYQQTPGQGLQFLFEYFSETQRNKGNFPGRFSGRQFSNSRSEMNVSTLELGDSALYLCASSLPGQVVWNGELFFGEGSRLTVL.

This clonotype was found many times. Here the CDR3 reads CASSHLGTSGHQYF. DNA for the CDR3: TGTGCCAGCAGCCATCTAGGGACTAGCGGGCATCAGTACTTC. The chain links TRBV3-1 to TRBJ2-5, with 12 bases lining up with TRBD2. Trimming removed 3 bases from V and 11 bases from J; junction bases left unmatched: 7. CDR1 and CDR2 (germline): LGHDT, YNNKEL (reference sequence). This CDR3 is 14 amino acids long.

This clonotype has more than one count but fewer than ten. One end of the junction does not line up with germline, which may come from a read error. This sequence joins TRBV7-7 and TRBJ2-3; TRBD2 might be the D (5 bases). The CDR3 loop spans 13 amino acids. CDR1 and CDR2 (germline): SSHAT, FNYEAQ (reference sequence). The CDR3 loop reads CASSSDLTDTQYF. In DNA form, the CDR3 reads TGTGCTAGCAGCTCGGACTTGACAGATACGCAGTATTTT. Filled out from reference TRBV7-7 and TRBJ2-3, the complete variable domain reads GAGVSQSPRYKVTKRGQDVTLRCDPISSHATLYWYQQALGQGPEFLTYFNYEAQPDKSGLPSDRFSAERPEGSISTLTIQRTEQRDSAMYRCASSSDLTDTQYFGPGTRLTVL.

This clonotype was detected many times. This chain joins TRBV15 and TRBJ2-1, with D unresolved. V was pared by 2 bases and J by 9 bases, with 8 bases between. CDR3 length: 12 amino acids. Germline assignment: CDR1 LNHNV and CDR2 YYDKDF (reference sequence). The CDR3 protein is CATSRPRGEQFF. The CDR3 coding sequence is TGTGCCACCAGCAGACCGCGAGGTGAGCAGTTCTTC.

This clonotype was observed many times. This chain connects TRBV28 to TRBJ2-7; 7 bases are a match to TRBD1. Germline lookup yields CDR1 MDHEN and CDR2 SYDVKM. This CDR3 spans 13 amino acids. The J segment lost 6 bases and the V segment lost 3 bases, leaving 5 bases of the junction unmatched. The CDR3 nucleotides read TGTGCCAGCAGTTTGACAGGGACCCCCGAGCAGTACTTC. Its protein is CASSLTGTPEQYF. The complete variable domain, with remaining parts taken from reference TRBV28 and TRBJ2-7, reads DVKVTQSSRYLVKRTGEKVFLECVQDMDHENMFWYRQDPGLGLRLIYFSYDVKMKEKGDIPEGYSVSREKKERFSLILESASTNQTSMYLCASSLTGTPEQYFGPGTRLTVT.

This clonotype appeared many times. This chain links TRBV7-2 with TRBJ2-7; D gene ambiguous. Germline values: CDR1 SGHTA, CDR2 FQGNSA. Trimming shortened V by 5 bases and J by 3 bases, and 11 bases separated the two germline ends. The CDR3 is made up of 13 amino acids. The CDR3 DNA sequence: TGTGCCAGCAGCCCCGCGGACCGCTACGAGCAGTACTTC. Amino acids: CASSPADRYEQYF.

This clonotype was recorded a few times. The J gene is TRBJ2-1, the V gene TRBV20-1; 9 bases agree with TRBD1. The CDR3 sequence is 17 residues long. V was clipped by 0 bases and J by 6 bases; unmatched bases: 12. Germline V gives CDR1 DFQATT, CDR2 SNEGSKA (reference sequence). CDR3: CSARDNVDRDRVNEQFF. In nucleotides, the CDR3 is TGCAGTGCTAGAGATAACGTCGACAGGGACAGGGTCAATGAGCAGTTCTTC.

V gene TRBV20-1 combines with J gene TRBJ2-6, with TRBD1 identical over 7 bases. There are 17 residues in the CDR3. Unmatched junction bases numbered 7, after V lost 2 bases and J lost 0 bases. Germline V gene sequence: CDR1 DFQATT, CDR2 SNEGSKA (reference sequence). Written as DNA, the CDR3 is TGCAGTGCTAGAACGACAGGGTCTCCCTCTGGGGCCAACGTCCTGACTTTC. Protein: CSARTTGSPSGANVLTF.

The chain couples TRBV20-1 to TRBJ2-7, with 10 bases that match TRBD1. Per the germline V gene, CDR1 is DFQATT and CDR2 is SNEGSKA (reference sequence). V lost 6 bases to trimming and J lost 1 base; unmatched junction nucleotides: 9. The CDR3 runs to 15 residues. The CDR3 loop is CSAPLRTGGSYEQYF. For the CDR3, the DNA is TGCAGTGCCCCCCTCCGGACAGGGGGTTCCTACGAGCAGTACTTC.

This clonotype was detected ten times or more. CDR3: CASSLILSPRGNEQFF. The DNA of the CDR3 is TGTGCCAGCAGTTTAATTTTATCCCCCCGGGGCAATGAGCAGTTCTTC. The chain is built from TRBV28 and TRBJ2-1; TRBD2 might be the D (5 bases). CDR1 is MDHEN and CDR2 is SYDVKM in the germline V gene. This CDR3 is built from 16 residues. Deletions cut 2 bases from V and 6 bases from J, with 17 bases between.

This rearrangement joins TRBV27 to TRBJ2-7, with 7 bases identical to TRBD2. The germline gives CDR1 MNHEY, CDR2 SMNVEV (reference sequence). J was trimmed by 1 base and V by 4 bases; bases with no gene match: 7. CDR3 length equals 15 residues. CDR3 loop: CASSYLADQSYEQYF. DNA for the CDR3: TGTGCCAGCAGTTATCTAGCGGATCAATCCTACGAGCAGTACTTC.

This clonotype was seen at least ten times. J is TRBJ2-5 and V is TRBV30, with TRBD2 identical over 7 bases. Trimming removed 0 bases from V and 5 bases from J; junction bases left unmatched: 3. The germline V gene has CDR1 GTSNPN and CDR2 SVGIG (reference sequence). The CDR3 length is 13 residues. This CDR3 is CAWSVGGLETQYF. DNA for the CDR3: TGTGCCTGGAGTGTGGGGGGGTTGGAGACCCAGTACTTC.

The V and J genes are TRBV24-1 and TRBJ2-1, with TRBD2 matching over 14 bases. The CDR3 runs 19 residues. Germline V gives CDR1 KGHDR, CDR2 SFDVKD. V was clipped by 5 bases and J by 4 bases; unmatched bases: 12. The CDR3 loop reads CATSGGLAGAGEGYNEQFF. The CDR3 DNA sequence: TGTGCCACCAGTGGGGGACTAGCGGGAGCAGGGGAGGGTTACAATGAGCAGTTCTTC.

The genes are TRBV28 and TRBJ2-7, with 8 bases that match TRBD2. Germline assignment: CDR1 MDHEN and CDR2 SYDVKM. This CDR3 region has 15 residues. Here the CDR3 DNA reads TGTGCTTCGGGGCTAGCGGGCCTTAGCTCCTACGAGCAGTACTTC. This encodes CASGLAGLSSYEQYF.

Ten or more counts support this clonotype. The CDR3 here is CASSLAASSVTDTQYF. CDR3 nucleotides: TGCGCCAGCAGCTTGGCCGCGAGTAGCGTCACAGATACGCAGTATTTT. V and J are TRBV5-1 and TRBJ2-3, with a weak D call TRBD2 (5 bases). Between the trimmed V and J ends, which lost 0 bases and 2 bases, there was a span of 13 bases. There are 16 residues in the CDR3. The germline gives CDR1 SGHRS, CDR2 YFSETQ.